A single T cell receptor (beta chain) is shown here with its context. With a J-beta primer mix and a sample-barcoded 5' primer, a second PCR ran roughly 7 to 11 cycles. Using its own MiXCR run on the 5' RACE reads, TCRdb lists one record per CDR3 protein. This table has roughly 720,000 distinct CDR3 sequences, roughly 53% appearing once. V dropped 5 bases and J dropped 3 bases, with 14 bases sitting between them. This CDR3 contains 14 residues. CDR1 is MDHEN and CDR2 is SYDVKM in the germline V gene. This entry comes from a study of blood T cells in healthy people across ages. This chain uses TRBV28 with TRBJ2-7; D gene uncertain. The receptor was derived from a man older than 75 in good health. Material for sequencing was blood. CDR3 loop: CASSRAALGYEQYF. The CDR3 coding sequence is TGTGCCAGCAGTAGGGCCGCCCTGGGCTACGAGCAGTACTTC.